Each of the 17 T cell receptor beta chains below was sequenced from the same sample in a study of early T cells in non-severe SARS-CoV-2 infection. TCRdb ran MiXCR on the 5' RACE reads and lists one entry per CDR3 protein. The table lists more than 70,000 distinct CDR3 sequences, 9% to 15% of them singletons. The sequenced sample was whole blood. The source of these receptors is an adult who was a healthcare worker with PCR-confirmed SARS-CoV-2 infection or an uninfected control (not recorded which).

There are a few counts of this clonotype. V and J are TRBV18 and TRBJ1-4; D call uncertain. The CDR3 is 13 amino acids. Deletions cut 2 bases from V and 8 bases from J, with 9 bases between. Germline V gene sequence: CDR1 KGHSH, CDR2 LQKENI. Written as DNA, the CDR3 is TGTGCCAGCTCACCAGAACGTGGGGAAAAACTGTTTTTT. Translated, it gives CASSPERGEKLFF.

The rearrangement uses TRBV6-6 and TRBJ1-5; D is perhaps TRBD1 (5 bases). V dropped 0 bases and J dropped 0 bases, with 9 bases sitting between them. The germline V gene has CDR1 MNHNY and CDR2 SVGAGI (reference sequence). The CDR3 is 16 residues long. The CDR3 DNA reads TGTGCCAGCAGTTACTCCGGGGCTTATAGCAATCAGCCCCAGCATTTT. This encodes CASSYSGAYSNQPQHF.

This rearrangement joins TRBV29-1 to TRBJ1-2, with a tentative D call TRBD1 (5 bases). Germline lookup yields CDR1 SQVTM and CDR2 ANQGSEA. V lost 2 bases and J 1 base, leaving 8 bases between the germline ends. CDR3 length: 13 amino acids. CDR3 in DNA: TGCAGCGTTGAAACAGGCGATAACTATGGCTACACCTTC. Translation: CSVETGDNYGYTF.

Many counts were recorded for this clonotype. V is TRBV5-4 and J is TRBJ2-3; TRBD2 agrees at 13 bases. This CDR3 comprises 17 residues. With V trimmed by 2 bases and J by 4 bases, 7 bases remained unmatched. Germline V gives CDR1 SGHNT, CDR2 YYREEE (reference sequence). This CDR3 is CASSFGTSGIEADTQYF. CDR3 sequence (DNA): TGTGCCAGCAGCTTTGGGACTAGCGGGATTGAGGCAGATACGCAGTATTTT. The full variable domain, with the rest looked up from reference TRBV5-4 and TRBJ2-3, is ETGVTQSPTHLIKTRGQQVTLRCSSQSGHNTVSWYQQALGQGPQFIFQYYREEENGRGNFPPRFSGLQFPNYSSELNVNALELDDSALYLCASSFGTSGIEADTQYFGPGTRLTVL.

This clonotype was seen more than once but under ten times. The genes are TRBV19 and TRBJ1-1; D is uncertain. Germline V lookup: CDR1 LNHDA, CDR2 SQIVND (reference sequence). This CDR3 is 13 amino acids long. Trimming cost V 8 bases and J 2 bases, with 12 bases left between them. CDR3 loop: CASLRAPNTEAFF. CDR3 bases: TGTGCCAGTCTGAGGGCGCCAAACACTGAAGCTTTCTTT.

This clonotype was detected only a few times. The chain carries TRBV19 and TRBJ2-2; TRBD2 aligns across 10 bases. Losses at the gene ends were 0 bases for V and 7 bases for J; bases not matched to a gene: 8. Per the germline V gene, CDR1 is LNHDA and CDR2 is SQIVND (reference sequence). CDR3 length equals 17 residues. The CDR3, as DNA: TGTGCCAGTAGTATAGATGCCACTAGCGGGAAGGGCGGGGAGCTGTTTTTT. Translation: CASSIDATSGKGGELFF.

This clonotype was observed a few times. The chain is built from TRBV9 and TRBJ2-1; possibly TRBD1 for D (6 bases). V shed 3 bases and J shed 0 bases, with 10 bases lying between them. The CDR3 is 15 amino acids. Germline lookup yields CDR1 SGDLS and CDR2 YYNGEE. The DNA of the CDR3 is TGTGCCAGCAGCGGGGAGACAGGCTCCTACAATGAGCAGTTCTTC. It is translated as CASSGETGSYNEQFF.

CDR3: CASSLVTYVNTGELFF. The CDR3 region has the DNA TGTGCCAGCAGCTTGGTGACCTACGTGAACACCGGGGAGCTGTTTTTT. The chain uses TRBV5-8 and TRBJ2-2; D unclear. Trimming pared 0 bases from V and 1 base from J, leaving 10 bases between. The CDR3 extends over 16 amino acids. Germline CDR1 and CDR2: SGHTS and YDEGEE.

Ten or more counts support this clonotype. The gene calls are TRBV20-1 and TRBJ2-6; D call uncertain. CDR1 DFQATT and CDR2 SNEGSKA come from the germline V gene (reference sequence). V shed 4 bases and J shed 3 bases, with 10 bases lying between them. The CDR3 covers 14 residues. The CDR3 loop reads CSAMKELGANVLTF. CDR3 nucleotides: TGCAGTGCTATGAAAGAGCTTGGGGCCAACGTCCTGACTTTC.

Ten or more counts support this clonotype. The chain has TRBV7-2 and TRBJ2-5, with no clear D. CDR1 SGHTA and CDR2 FQGNSA come from the germline V gene. The CDR3 totals 13 residues. The ends were cut back, 5 bases at V and 5 bases at J, with 12 bases in the middle. CDR3 bases: TGTGCCAGCAGCCAGGCGCCGCGGGAGACCCAGTACTTC. The encoded protein is CASSQAPRETQYF.

As for this clonotype: The CDR3 does not close with the conserved phenylalanine or tryptophan, likely indicating a read error. The chain employs TRBV5-1 and TRBJ1-1, with TRBD1 as a possible D gene (6 bases). CDR1 is SGHRS and CDR2 is YFSETQ in the germline V gene. Trimming shortened V by 4 bases and J by 1 base, and 11 bases separated the two germline ends. The CDR3 is 14 residues long. As DNA, the CDR3 is TGCGCCAGCAGCCTACAGGGACCGAACACTGAAGCTTTCTCT. Protein product: CASSLQGPNTEAFS.

This clonotype was seen repeatedly, ten times or more. The J gene is TRBJ2-7, the V gene TRBV12-3 or TRBV12-4; no clear D gene. Between the trimmed V and J ends, which lost 2 bases and 0 bases, there was a span of 11 bases. This CDR3 is 15 amino acids long. CDR3 DNA: TGTGCCAGCAGTTTACCCCGTAGGAGCTCCTACGAGCAGTACTTC. Encoded protein: CASSLPRRSSYEQYF.

This clonotype has a count of ten or more. The V and J genes are TRBV27 and TRBJ1-6, with no clear D. The ends were cut back, 2 bases at V and 7 bases at J, with 12 bases in the middle. There are 15 residues in the CDR3. Germline V gene data show CDR1 as MNHEY and CDR2 as SMNVEV (reference sequence). The CDR3 region is CASSLTPYGNSPLHF. CDR3 coding DNA: TGTGCCAGCAGTTTAACCCCTTACGGAAATTCACCCCTCCACTTT.

A single count supports this clonotype. The chain uses TRBV7-9 and TRBJ2-1; 10 nucleotides align to TRBD2. This CDR3 contains 16 residues. V lost 5 bases and J lost 4; bases outside the gene matches: 8. CDR1 is SEHNR, CDR2 FQNEAQ, per germline (reference sequence). The CDR3 sequence: CASSPRGLALYNEQFF. DNA for the CDR3: TGTGCCAGCAGCCCAAGGGGACTAGCGTTATACAATGAGCAGTTCTTC.

Many counts were recorded for this clonotype. The chain combines TRBV6-1 with TRBJ1-5, with a possible D match to TRBD1 (5 bases). The germline CDR1 and CDR2 sequences are MNHNS and SASEGT. CDR3 length: 17 amino acids. Trimming left V 1 base short and J 0 bases short, with 13 bases between. In DNA, the CDR3 is TGTGCCAGCAGTGAAGTCCGGGACCACTATAGCAATCAGCCCCAGCATTTT. Translated, it gives CASSEVRDHYSNQPQHF.

This clonotype has just a few counts. V and J are TRBV6-1 and TRBJ2-3; TRBD2 might be the D (6 bases). This CDR3 has 16 amino acids. V shed 0 bases and J shed 6 bases, with 16 bases lying between them. Germline values: CDR1 MNHNS, CDR2 SASEGT. The CDR3 region has the DNA TGTGCCAGCAGTGAAGCTGCCGGGGGATGGGGCGATACGCAGTATTTT. This gives the protein CASSEAAGGWGDTQYF.

In nucleotides, the CDR3 is TGCAGTGCTAGGGAACTAGCGGGAGGGCTCCCAGATACGCAGTATTTT. It specifies CSARELAGGLPDTQYF. The chain links TRBV20-1 to TRBJ2-3; 13 nucleotides agree with TRBD2. The CDR3 spans 16 residues. The germline gives CDR1 DFQATT, CDR2 SNEGSKA (reference sequence). V gave up 3 bases and J gave up 4 bases; unmatched junction bases: 7.